Presented here are 8 T cell receptor beta chains from one specimen sequenced in a study of blood T cell repertoires in COVID-19. Repertoires were generated with immunoSEQ multiplex PCR, while TCRdb's copy carries only in-frame clones and drops some. The top ten hold about 15% of the sample, which has under 100,000 clones, 70% to 90% seen once. The specimen sequenced was peripheral blood. These receptors all come from a human donor in a cohort sampled during active COVID-19.

V gene TRBV20-1 combines with J gene TRBJ2-5, with 8 bases aligning to TRBD1. Germline assignment: CDR1 DFQATT and CDR2 SNEGSKA (reference sequence). V dropped 3 bases and J dropped 4; count of bases not matched to a gene: 7. The CDR3 loop spans 14 amino acids. The CDR3 DNA sequence: TGCAGTGCTAGTCAGGGGACAGGAGGAGAGACCCAGTACTTC. It codes for CSASQGTGGETQYF.

V and J are TRBV29-1 and TRBJ2-3, with unresolved D. Looked up from germline, CDR1 is SQVTM and CDR2 is ANQGSEA. The CDR3 contains 13 residues. V dropped 7 bases and J dropped 2 bases, with 13 bases sitting between them. This chain's CDR3 is CSAKIVYTDTQYF. CDR3 coding DNA: TGCAGCGCTAAGATAGTGTACACAGATACGCAGTATTTT.

This chain uses TRBV7-9 with TRBJ1-2; D might be TRBD1 (5 bases). The CDR3 runs 14 residues. V dropped 1 base and J dropped 5 bases, with 11 bases sitting between them. Germline CDR1 reads SEHNR; CDR2 reads FQNEAQ (reference sequence). The CDR3 reads CASSLGVQGYGYTF. In DNA, the CDR3 is TGTGCCAGCAGCTTAGGGGTTCAGGGTTATGGCTACACCTTC. Together with reference TRBV7-9 and TRBJ1-2, the CDR3 gives the full variable domain: DTGVSQNPRHKITKRGQNVTFRCDPISEHNRLYWYRQTLGQGPEFLTYFQNEAQLEKSRLLSDRFSAERPKGSFSTLEIQRTEQGDSAMYLCASSLGVQGYGYTFGSGTRLTVV.

The chain employs TRBV10-1 and TRBJ1-6; 9 bases fit TRBD1. The CDR3 covers 16 residues. With 0 bases clipped from V and 9 bases from J, the junction kept 6 bases outside the gene matches. The germline V gene encodes CDR1 WNHNN and CDR2 SYGVQD (reference sequence). The CDR3 coding sequence is TGCGCCAGCAGTGAGTCGGGACAGGGAATCGGTTCACCCCTCCACTTT. Protein: CASSESGQGIGSPLHF.

V is TRBV5-4 and J is TRBJ1-1; 10 nucleotides match TRBD1. The CDR3 extends over 13 amino acids. Germline lookup yields CDR1 SGHNT and CDR2 YYREEE (reference sequence). V was pared by 3 bases and J by 5 bases, with 1 base of the junction left unmatched. CDR3 nucleotides: TGTGCCAGCAGCTGGACAGGGGGTACTGAAGCTTTCTTT. This codes for CASSWTGGTEAFF.

This clone was seen only a few times. In DNA form, the CDR3 reads TGTGCCAGCAGCTCCCGGGGCACAGATACGCAGTATTTT. It encodes CASSSRGTDTQYF. The gene calls are TRBV27 and TRBJ2-3; D remains ambiguous. CDR1 and CDR2 from the germline V gene are MNHEY and SMNVEV (reference sequence). The CDR3 totals 13 residues. With 6 bases removed from V and 1 base from J, the gap between germline ends came to 8 bases.

This rearrangement joins TRBV4-3 to TRBJ1-2, with TRBD1 matching over 9 bases. The junction had 6 bases not matched to a gene; V was cut back by 3 bases and J by 10 bases. The CDR3 consists of 13 residues. Germline V gives CDR1 LGHNA, CDR2 YSLEER. The CDR3, as DNA: TGCGCCAGCAGCCATTCCAGGACAGGGGTCTACACCTTC. Residues: CASSHSRTGVYTF.

The J gene is TRBJ2-7, the V gene TRBV7-9; 9 bases map to TRBD1. The CDR3 is made up of 14 amino acids. V lost 5 bases and J lost 4; bases outside the gene matches: 6. In germline, CDR1 is SEHNR, CDR2 FQNEAQ (reference sequence). The CDR3 here is CASSHGTGKYEQYF. The DNA of the CDR3 is TGTGCCAGCAGCCATGGGACAGGGAAATACGAGCAGTACTTC.